This T cell receptor (beta chain) was captured by sequencing in a study of PD-1 blockade in classical Hodgkin lymphoma. Concerning this clone: What it recognizes is unknown.

The time point was: newly diagnosed, previously untreated cHL patient sample. From thawed PBMCs, CD8+ T cells were isolated by magnetic negative selection. Notes on the study in general: Reports indicated that newly diagnosed patients had lower baseline TCR diversity than healthy donors did.

The CDR3 covers 13 residues. V gave up 1 base and J gave up 3 bases, with 4 bases separating them. Germline values: CDR1 MGHDK, CDR2 SYGVNS. Method: immunoSEQ multiplex PCR; TCRdb's copy keeps in-frame clones and lacks some. The sample has about 3,200 clones; around 70% are singletons. Sample: CD8+ T cells from blood. This sequence originates from a human donor with classical Hodgkin lymphoma. The gene calls are TRBV25-1 and TRBJ1-3; D gene unclear. In DNA, the CDR3 is TGTGCCAGCAGTGAATCCGGTGGAAACACCATATATTTT. Amino acids: CASSESGGNTIYF.